Listed below are T cell receptor beta chains from one sample, sequenced in a study of blood T cell repertoires in COVID-19. The repertoire was sequenced with immunoSEQ multiplex PCR; TCRdb's copy has only in-frame clones and lacks some. The sample lists approximately 170,000 clones; 79% were seen once. Sequencing was performed on PBMCs or T cells enriched from blood (not recorded which). These receptors all stem from a woman aged 70 to 79 in a cohort exposed to, infected with or recovered from COVID-19 (not recorded which). The CDR3 runs from the conserved cysteine through the conserved F or W.

>TRBV28
CASSLDTTDTQYF
>TRBV11-3
CASSATREGYEQYF
>TRBV5-5
CASTSTRFTDTQYF
>TRBV11-2
CASSLRGGVAGTGELFF
>TRBV7-9
CASISGTGGGEKLFF
>TRBV5-1
CASSPGLVVGDEQFF
>TRBV4-1
CASSQEGAGNQPQHF
>TRBV11-3
CASSLEGTGFSKSDEAFF
>TRBV18
CASSWTSDNYEQYF
>TRBV5-1
CASSLGGTGVQPQHF
>TRBV7-2
CASSLRGLGTF
>TRBV30
CAWGRTSGYNEQFF
>TRBV3-1/TRBV3-2
CASSQDLTPSGTQYF
>TRBV3-1/TRBV3-2
CASSHSAGDSPLHF
>TRBV28
CASSRRGGYVNEQFF
>TRBV6-5
CASSYSRQGGSYEQYF
>TRBV11-3
CASSLRVYEQYF